The source of this T cell receptor beta chain is a study of cytomegalovirus exposure and HLA in healthy donors (TCRdb year 2017). Turning to the overall study: An earlier analysis of 550 to 700 of the donors reported about 250 Gb of sequence data and some 120 million unique TCR beta sequences from 150 million to 200 million T cells. Of the 300 to 500 genotyped donors, 75% to 85% were placed in the genetic ancestry cluster associated with self-reported Caucasian donors. Using immunosequencing, the study profiled T cell repertoires from fewer than 700 subjects and related those repertoires to cytomegalovirus serostatus. Along with the roughly 610-subject first cohort, a separate validation cohort of more than 90 different subjects was used. An earlier analysis of some 500 of the donors used high-throughput TCR beta sequencing to judge whether each TCR beta V gene segment behaved as functional or pseudogenic. On average, roughly 240,000 unique TCR beta nucleotide sequences were sequenced per donor among roughly 430 genotyped donors of the cohort, with 15% to 20% of those sequences being non-productive. The later analysis used no new phenotypic data to find candidate immune exposures, relying instead on TCR beta sequences and their occurrence across donors. An early release covering some 640 HLA-typed donors comprised approximately 290 gigabases of sequencing data and roughly 85 million unique TCR sequences. Donor age, sex, ethnicity and CMV serostatus were compiled together with the repertoire data. HLA typing included class I and class II loci at four-digit resolution. To study patterns of TCR occurrence, a later analysis re-analyzed previously published TCR beta repertoires from several hundred donors and added high-resolution HLA genotyping. To predict cytomegalovirus infection status, the study combined high-throughput TCR immunosequencing, statistical association of individual TCRs with disease status, and machine learning. The number of typed donors differed by locus: 629-630 for A, B, C, DRB1 and DQB1; 500 to 550 for DQA1; around 580 for DPA1; and roughly 470 for DPB1. In a later genetic analysis, genome-wide SNP genotypes for about 55% of the 666 donors were used, and that subset was treated as a discovery cohort. The aim of the study was to test whether cataloging public T cell receptors could identify signatures of past pathogen exposure. Four to six DR-DQ haplotypes were handled as single units for association and clustering, since linkage in the cohort was strong. Every discovery cohort repertoire had been produced on one sequencing platform.

Including the terminal cysteine and phenylalanine, the CDR3 comprises 15 residues. CDR3 DNA is the only sequence kept; it has 45 bases, read in frame from the first base. CDR1 and CDR2 were assigned from the germline V gene (reference sequence) as SEHNR and FQNEAQ. Trimming takes 4 bases off V and 5 bases off J; junction bases not matched to a gene: 8. General study outcomes and caveats: A further reported finding was that TCR beta sequences accurately predicted the HLA-A and HLA-B alleles for most subjects in the first cohort. The classifier was reported to diagnose cytomegalovirus status with high specificity and sensitivity in both the original cohort and the validation cohort. Compared with the 666-donor mean, donors in an Asian-associated ancestry cluster had fewer N-insertions in productive TCRs, according to a later genetic analysis. About 17 rarely observed V segments, including chromosome 9 orphons, were excluded from the earlier analysis of about 500 of the donors because counts were too low. Strong co-occurrence of HLA alleles, especially DR and DQ, made assigning TCR associations to individual alleles difficult. Most CMV-associated TCR beta chains appeared to be HLA-restricted in a later analysis, and the HLA associations seemed to be driven largely by CMV exposure. In an earlier analysis of approximately 600 of the donors, most TCR beta V segments were observed in productive rearrangements about 87% or about 30% of the time, broadly matching IMGT annotations. An association between a missense DCLRE1C variant and V-gene and J-gene trimming of TCR beta chains was found in a later genetic analysis and replicated in an independent cohort. Compared with equally common non-associated chains, HLA-associated TCR beta chains in a later analysis were more clonally expanded and had lower generation probabilities. Specific HLA alleles were associated with 15,000 to 20,000 TCR beta sequences at a false discovery rate of 0.05 in a later analysis. In the study, roughly 160 TCR beta chains were listed as associated with cytomegalovirus. Linkage disequilibrium might explain the correlated functional status among segregating V segments, but an unknown experimental factor could not be ruled out. While some public TCRs were present in many individuals, most TCR sequences turned up only very rarely across donors. Some IMGT-functional V segments, including TRBV6-2 and TRBV6-3, could not be told apart with the 87-base-pair reads, so those segments were excluded. A later analysis reported that several top co-occurrence clusters appeared linked to parvovirus B19, influenza, CMV and Epstein-Barr virus. Only TCR beta chains were sequenced in this cohort, and the absence of alpha or paired-chain data limited detectable features. The only immune exposure information available for the cohort was CMV serostatus. Three of the identified cytomegalovirus-associated TCR beta chains were confirmed in vitro to be specific for cytomegalovirus antigens. A later analysis found that TCR association rates varied across HLA loci, with DRB1 alleles showing the most associated TCRs and HLA-C alleles the fewest. Presence/absence analyses assumed roughly uniform sequencing depth across donors, an assumption that may not hold. Because some donors lacked HLA typing at each locus, the association tests relied only on the typed subset. It was suggested by the authors that the approach could potentially be generalized to other disease states and immunological phenotypes. A cluster of highly shared sequence variants was judged likely to be a technical artifact of the sequencing pipeline.

Libraries came from the immunoSEQ multiplex PCR assay. For the multiplex PCR, a mixture combining 60 forward primers for TCR Vbeta segments and 13 reverse primers for TCR Jbeta segments was used. Amplification of the CDR3 region of rearranged TCR beta genes was performed with a multiplex PCR assay on genomic DNA. The Illumina HiSeq System was used to sequence the amplified TCR beta libraries as 87-base-pair reads. The authors processed their data as follows. Across the 640 or so repertoires, a later analysis counted around 80 million unique TCR beta chains, about 10 million of which were shared by at least two donors. To remove PCR and sequencing errors, raw reads were error-corrected and collapsed into unique sequences using a nearest-neighbor algorithm that merged closely related sequences. CDR3 sequences were aligned to IMGT reference sequences to assign V, D and J gene segments. For a sequence to be retained, a match of at least six nucleotides was required to both a V gene segment and a J gene segment. A rearrangement was called productive if the CDR3 had no stop codons and remained in frame with V and J, and every other rearrangement was called non-productive. Following IMGT convention, CDR3 was defined as the stretch from the second conserved V-encoded cysteine up to the conserved J-encoded phenylalanine. The earlier analysis of more than 450 of the donors excluded sequences that lacked an unambiguous match to a single V gene segment. An earlier analysis of 587 of the donors classified V segments as functional when productive rearrangements were above 56.7% and as segregating when the standard deviation between donors was above 5%. A statistical classification framework was built for diagnosing cytomegalovirus status from the catalog of TCR beta chain sequences. V and J gene assignment, in a later analysis, came from comparing TCR nucleotide sequences with IMGT/GENE-DB human TR gene sequences. Using the TCRdist pipeline, a later analysis assigned CDR3 sequences along with most-parsimonious VDJ recombination scenarios. In a later analysis, each TCR beta chain was defined by its CDR3 amino acid sequence together with its V-gene family, and reads lacking a unique V-gene family were excluded. To address suspected cross-contamination and a sequencing artifact, a later analysis removed roughly 640 highly shared, low-generation-probability nucleotide sequences. For each public chain, a later analysis derived a clonal expansion index from normalized ranks of inferred template counts within each repertoire. In a later analysis, generation probabilities were computed with a VDJ recombination model fitted to out-of-frame rearrangements, and the resulting probabilities were checked against IGoR. In a later analysis, hypergeometric tests were used to score TCR-TCR, TCR-HLA and TCR-CMV co-occurrence, with a repertoire-size bias correction applied to TCR pairs. A later analysis estimated false discovery rates by permuting HLA or CMV assignments 20 times. A later analysis grouped co-occurring TCRs with DBSCAN, adding TCRdist sequence similarity when clustering within HLA-allele-positive subsets. Repertoires with fewer than 30,000 or more than 120,000 public chains, plus five repertoires with anomalous nucleotide sharing, were excluded from co-occurrence clustering. TCRdb obtained this table from immuneACCESS and retained in-frame rearrangements with V and J assigned. These tables miss some clones; where compared with another copy, unresolved V genes account for less than half of the shortfall, and the remainder is unexplained. For V, J and clone size, that table is used; D and trimming come from the DNA. This sample holds some 76,000 clones; nearly 80% were observed only once. Nearly 9% of the sample lies in the top ten.

With regard to this clone: What this receptor recognizes is not known. One base away there is no much larger clone; base qualities are not given.

The cohort comprised approximately 700 healthy bone marrow donors. Cohort members were all nominally healthy when sampled, although unrecorded immune exposures were likely present. The donor tested CMV seropositive, placing the donor among the 289 seropositive members of the cohort. Each donor provided a peripheral blood sample, and peripheral blood mononuclear cells were used for TCR beta sequencing. The Qiagen DNeasy Blood Extraction Kit was used to extract genomic DNA from the blood cell samples. This sequence uses TRBV7-9 and TRBJ2-5, with 9 bases aligning to TRBD1. Sequenced: PBMCs. This clonotype was sampled from a woman between 40 and 55 years old in good health and CMV-seropositive. The DNA sequence follows: TGTGCCAGCAGCTCAGTGAACAGGGGGCTGGAGACCCAGTACTTC. It encodes CASSSVNRGLETQYF.